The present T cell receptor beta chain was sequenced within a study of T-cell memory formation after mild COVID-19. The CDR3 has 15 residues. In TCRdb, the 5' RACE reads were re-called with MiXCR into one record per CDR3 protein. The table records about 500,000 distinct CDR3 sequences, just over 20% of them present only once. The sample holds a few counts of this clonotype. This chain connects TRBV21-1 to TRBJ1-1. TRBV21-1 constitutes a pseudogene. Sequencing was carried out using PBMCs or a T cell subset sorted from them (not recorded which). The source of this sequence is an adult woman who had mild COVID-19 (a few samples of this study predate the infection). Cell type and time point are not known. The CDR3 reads CASSIGNPQNTEAFF. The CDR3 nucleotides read TGTGCCAGCAGCATAGGGAACCCGCAAAACACTGAAGCTTTCTTT.